This T cell receptor (beta chain) was sequenced in a study of cytotoxic CD8 clonotypes in ibrutinib-treated CLL. Repertoires were generated with immunoSEQ multiplex PCR, while TCRdb's copy carries only in-frame clones and drops some. The table records about 250,000 clones, roughly 74% of them present only once. The CDR3 consists of 13 residues. Germline CDR1 is MNHEY and CDR2 is SVGAGI. Trimming stripped 8 bases from V and 8 bases from J, with 18 bases between. Sequencing was performed on PBMCs, taken after 24 months of ibrutinib treatment. This clonotype originated in a human donor with chronic lymphocytic leukemia. V usage is TRBV6-5 and J usage is TRBJ1-2; D is unclear. In DNA form, the CDR3 reads TGTGCCAGCGGCGACCATATGGAAGGCGGCTACACCTTC. As protein: CASGDHMEGGYTF.